This TCR beta chain originates from a study of T cell repertoires in cytomegalovirus infection. Study-wide context: Based on public TCR beta signatures, there were indications of CMV infection and of a matching HLA type. Whole-study results and caveats: The study found HLA-C-restricted CMV-specific TCR beta clonotypes dominating the ex vivo response.

TCRdb re-called the reads through MiXCR, storing one row per CDR3 protein. The repertoire holds 250,000 to 300,000 distinct CDR3 sequences, with approximately 8.3% as singletons. The junction had 16 bases not matched to a gene; V was cut back by 5 bases and J by 6 bases. Germline-derived CDR1 and CDR2 are SGHNT and YENEEA. The length of the CDR3 is 20 residues. This clonotype occurred many times. Its antigen is not known. The gene calls are TRBV11-3 and TRBJ2-1; 16 nucleotides align to TRBD2. The sequence came from a human donor in good health (CMV status not recorded). Some clones in this sample may be carry-over from other donors' samples. Sequencing was done on a sample of PBMCs. For the CDR3, the DNA is TGTGCCAGCAGCCTCAAGGGACTAGCGGGAGGGCCGACCTGGTTCAATGAGCAGTTCTTC. It yields the protein CASSLKGLAGGPTWFNEQFF. Supplemented by reference TRBV11-3 and TRBJ2-1, the full variable domain reads EAGVVQSPRYKIIEKKQPVAFWCNPISGHNTLYWYLQNLGQGPELLIRYENEEAVDDSQLPKDRFSAERLKGVDSTLKIQPAELGDSAVYLCASSLKGLAGGPTWFNEQFFGPGTRLTVL.